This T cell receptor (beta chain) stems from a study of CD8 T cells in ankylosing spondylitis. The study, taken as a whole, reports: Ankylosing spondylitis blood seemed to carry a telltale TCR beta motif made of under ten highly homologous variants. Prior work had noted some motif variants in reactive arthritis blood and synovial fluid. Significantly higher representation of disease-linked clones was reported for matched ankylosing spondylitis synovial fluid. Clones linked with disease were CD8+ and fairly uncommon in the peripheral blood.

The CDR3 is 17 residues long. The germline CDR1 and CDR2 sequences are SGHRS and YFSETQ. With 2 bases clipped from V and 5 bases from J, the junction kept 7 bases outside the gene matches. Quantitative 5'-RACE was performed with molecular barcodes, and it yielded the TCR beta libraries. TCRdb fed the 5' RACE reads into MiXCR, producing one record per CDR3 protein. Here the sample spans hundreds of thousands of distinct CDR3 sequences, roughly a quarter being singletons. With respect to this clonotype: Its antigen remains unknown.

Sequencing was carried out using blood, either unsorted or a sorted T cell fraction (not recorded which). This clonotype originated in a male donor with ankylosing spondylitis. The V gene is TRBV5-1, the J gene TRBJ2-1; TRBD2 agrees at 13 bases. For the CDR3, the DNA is TGCGCCAGCAGCTTAACGGGACTAGCGGGAATACACAATGAGCAGTTCTTC. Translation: CASSLTGLAGIHNEQFF.